These T cell receptor beta chains were read from a single sample in a study of beta chain features in type 1 diabetes. Using immunoSEQ multiplex PCR, the repertoire was profiled, and TCRdb retains in-frame clones only, with some absent. The sample contains 120,000 to 150,000 clones, about 13% of which appear only once. Specimen: central memory CD4+ T cells from blood. The receptors originated from a young man with type 1 diabetes. CDR3s include the opening cysteine and the closing phenylalanine or tryptophan. The D gene is left open where the match is weak. Rows may omit the clone size; those that give it use once, few, many or a size class.

d_gene	v_gene	abundance	j_gene	CDR3aa	CDR3nt
-	TRBV28	-	TRBJ1-1	CASSPTTNTEAFF	TGTGCCAGCAGTCCAACAACGAACACTGAAGCTTTCTTT
-	TRBV5-4	few	TRBJ2-5	CASSAGYRQETQYF	TGTGCCAGCAGCGCGGGATACCGGCAAGAGACCCAGTACTTC
-	TRBV10-3	-	TRBJ2-5	CAISEARETQYF	TGTGCCATCAGTGAGGCCAGGGAGACCCAGTACTTC
TRBD2	TRBV5-1	few	TRBJ2-5	CASNPGLAGGQRLIGQYF	TGCGCCAGCAACCCGGGACTAGCGGGGGGGCAGAGATTGATCGGCCAGTACTTC
-	TRBV15	-	TRBJ1-1	CATSRDRGVVTEAFF	TGTGCCACCAGCAGAGATAGGGGCGTGGTAACTGAAGCTTTCTTT
-	TRBV30	-	TRBJ1-4	CAWRLPWGEGNEKLFF	TGTGCCTGGAGACTCCCGTGGGGGGAGGGGAATGAAAAACTGTTTTTT
-	TRBV9	-	TRBJ1-2	CASSERGRSYGYTF	TGTGCCAGCAGCGAGAGGGGGAGAAGCTATGGCTACACCTTC
TRBD1	TRBV29-1	few	TRBJ1-2	CSVFRTGYGYTF	TGCAGCGTTTTCCGGACAGGGTATGGCTACACCTTC
-	TRBV4-1	-	TRBJ1-2	CASSPGTPDYYGYTF	TGCGCCAGCAGCCCCGGGACACCGGATTACTATGGCTACACCTTC
TRBD2	TRBV11-2	-	TRBJ2-5	CASSSGTNQETQYF	TGTGCCAGCAGCTCCGGGACTAACCAAGAGACCCAGTACTTC
-	TRBV11-2	-	TRBJ2-6	CASSASGGTSANVLTF	TGTGCCAGCAGCGCCAGCGGCGGGACTTCGGCCAACGTCCTGACTTTC
-	TRBV27	few	TRBJ2-7	CASSLSWTETYEQYF	TGTGCCAGCAGTTTATCGTGGACAGAGACCTACGAGCAGTACTTC
-	TRBV10-1	-	TRBJ2-7	CASSESGYEQYF	TGCGCCAGCAGTGAGTCGGGTTACGAGCAGTACTTC
-	TRBV6-6	-	TRBJ2-7	CASREDGEAGYEQYF	TGTGCCAGCAGAGAGGACGGCGAAGCGGGCTACGAGCAGTACTTC
-	TRBV5-4	few	TRBJ2-5	CASSLTGTYQTQYF	TGTGCCAGCAGCCTTACCGGGACTTACCAGACCCAGTACTTC
TRBD1	TRBV4-1	-	TRBJ1-5	CASSQGAGTGSFWNQPQHF	TGCGCCAGCAGCCAAGGCGCCGGGACAGGGTCCTTTTGGAATCAGCCCCAGCATTTT
TRBD1	TRBV11-1	few	TRBJ2-1	CASSYRQGFGNEQFF	TGTGCCAGCAGCTACCGACAGGGGTTCGGCAATGAGCAGTTCTTC
TRBD2	TRBV4-1	-	TRBJ2-2	CASSRPLAGDTGELFF	TGCGCCAGCAGCCGGCCACTAGCGGGGGACACCGGGGAGCTGTTTTTT
-	TRBV30	-	TRBJ1-1	CAWSRTGMRVAFF	TGTGCCTGGAGTCGCACGGGGATGAGGGTAGCTTTCTTT
-	TRBV19	-	TRBJ1-2	CASSYGTSIGYTF	TGTGCCAGTAGTTATGGGACGAGTATTGGCTACACCTTC
TRBD1	TRBV7-9	-	TRBJ2-7	CASSPYRGRDDEQYF	TGTGCCAGCAGCCCCTACAGGGGTAGGGATGACGAGCAGTACTTC
-	TRBV30	-	TRBJ2-7	CAWSPWSQRDEQYF	TGTGCCTGGAGTCCGTGGTCACAGCGGGACGAGCAGTACTTC
TRBD1	TRBV28	few	TRBJ1-2	CASSEQGYGYTF	TGTGCCAGCAGTGAACAGGGGTACGGCTACACCTTC
TRBD1	TRBV7-8	-	TRBJ2-5	CASSSGQQETQYF	TGTGCCAGCAGCTCGGGACAGCAAGAGACCCAGTACTTC
TRBD1	TRBV27	-	TRBJ2-5	CASSYRGPGSQYF	TGTGCCAGCAGTTACAGGGGACCAGGGTCCCAGTACTTC
TRBD1	TRBV6-6	-	TRBJ1-1	CASSLQGGKNTEAFF	TGTGCCAGCAGTTTACAGGGGGGGAAGAACACTGAAGCTTTCTTT